What follows are 25 T cell receptor beta chains derived from one specimen sequenced in a study of blood T cell repertoires in COVID-19. Clones were sequenced by immunoSEQ multiplex PCR, and TCRdb holds only the in-frame ones, with some missing. This sample has 150,000 to 200,000 clones; roughly 80% occur once, and the top ten carry 6.5% to 8.5%. Sequenced: peripheral blood. Receptors were obtained from a human donor in a cohort sampled during active COVID-19.

The chain joins TRBV10-3 to TRBJ1-5; the match to TRBD1 covers 7 bases. Germline assignment: CDR1 ENHRY and CDR2 SYGVKD. V dropped 10 bases and J dropped 5; count of bases not matched to a gene: 11. The CDR3 length is 14 residues. CDR3: CARNQGVSHQPQHF. CDR3 bases: TGTGCCAGAAATCAGGGGGTTTCTCATCAGCCCCAGCATTTT.

The chain is built from TRBV7-6 and TRBJ1-3; D gene unclear. This CDR3 is built from 16 residues. Germline CDR1 SGHVS, CDR2 FNYEAQ. V was shortened by 1 base and J by 0 bases, with 10 bases between the two germline ends. The CDR3, as DNA: TGTGCCAGCAGCTTAGTCCCCCCAGACTCTGGAAACACCATATATTTT. This gives the protein CASSLVPPDSGNTIYF.

The chain has TRBV6-6 and TRBJ1-3, with 12 bases identical to TRBD1. The length of the CDR3 is 17 residues. CDR1 and CDR2 (germline): MNHNY, SVGAGI (reference sequence). The V and J ends lost 5 bases and 2 bases, in that order; junction bases with no gene match: 7. The CDR3 coding sequence is TGTGCCAGCAGTCCTAACCGGGACAGGGGGCCTGGAAACACCATATATTTT. Translation gives CASSPNRDRGPGNTIYF.

V usage is TRBV7-9 and J usage is TRBJ1-6; possible D gene TRBD1, 5 bases. The germline V and J ends were trimmed by 1 base and 8 bases, with 18 bases remaining between them. The CDR3 loop spans 17 amino acids. Germline CDR1 and CDR2: SEHNR and FQNEAQ (reference sequence). As DNA, the CDR3 is TGTGCCAGCAGCTTAGTATTCGCGGGGCGAAAATATTCACCCCTCCACTTT. Translation gives CASSLVFAGRKYSPLHF.

DNA for the CDR3: TGTGCCAGCAGCCAAGACTTAGAGCGGGGTTGGGAGGACCAGTACTTC. It codes for CASSQDLERGWEDQYF. V is TRBV4-2 and J is TRBJ2-5, with TRBD2 matching 7 bases. Trimming at V came to 0 bases and at J to 10 bases, leaving 14 bases not matched to a gene. This CDR3 has 16 amino acids. Germline V lookup: CDR1 LGHNA, CDR2 YNFKEQ.

The gene calls are TRBV11-1 and TRBJ2-1, with D hard to call. The CDR3 has 12 amino acids. CDR1 is SGHAT, CDR2 FQDESV, per germline (reference sequence). Trimming took 5 bases from V and 10 from J, leaving 12 bases between them. CDR3: CASSLEPREQFF. CDR3 in DNA: TGTGCCAGCAGCCTCGAGCCGCGGGAGCAGTTCTTC.

CDR3 DNA sequence: TGTGCCAGCAGTTTAGGACGGAATCAGGGGCCCCAGCATTTT. It codes for CASSLGRNQGPQHF. This chain links TRBV27 with TRBJ1-5, with D perhaps matching TRBD1 (5 bases). V was cut by 2 bases and J by 9 bases, with 14 bases left in between. The CDR3 contains 14 residues. Germline V gene data show CDR1 as MNHEY and CDR2 as SMNVEV (reference sequence).

The genes are TRBV21-1 and TRBJ2-3; whether TRBD1, the table's D call, matches the DNA was not checked. TRBV21-1 is a documented pseudogene. CDR3 length: 18 residues. The DNA of the CDR3 is TGTGCCAGCAGCAACATAGCCGGGACAGGGTCTAGCACAGATACGCAGTATTTT. It yields the protein CASSNIAGTGSSTDTQYF.

The chain combines TRBV27 with TRBJ1-5; the D gene is possibly TRBD1 (5 bases). CDR1 and CDR2 (germline): MNHEY, SMNVEV (reference sequence). V lost 1 base and J 2 bases, leaving 9 bases between the germline ends. The length of the CDR3 is 15 residues. The CDR3 sequence is CASSLFSQGNQPQHF. Written as DNA, the CDR3 is TGTGCCAGCAGTTTATTTTCACAGGGCAATCAGCCCCAGCATTTT.

The V and J genes are TRBV5-1 and TRBJ1-4; 9 bases line up with TRBD1. The CDR3 sequence is 15 residues long. The germline V gene has CDR1 SGHRS and CDR2 YFSETQ. V lost 5 bases and J lost 0; bases outside the gene matches: 2. CDR3 sequence (DNA): TGCGCCAGCAGGCGACAGGGGGCAACTAATGAAAAACTGTTTTTT. It codes for CASRRQGATNEKLFF.

This clone came up a few times. The J gene is TRBJ1-1, the V gene TRBV6-2 or TRBV6-3; D gene unclear. CDR3 length equals 14 residues. The V end was cut by 2 bases, the J end by 3 bases, with 10 bases between. Germline loops: CDR1 MNHEY, CDR2 SVGEGT. The CDR3 bases are TGTGCCAGCAGTTACACGACTAGGCACACTGAAGCTTTCTTT. It encodes CASSYTTRHTEAFF.

This chain links TRBV6-4 with TRBJ2-1, with 11 bases lining up with TRBD2. This CDR3 region has 15 residues. V shed 6 bases and J 6 bases; nucleotides not matched to a gene: 7. Germline V CDR1 and CDR2: MRHNA, SNTAGT. CDR3 bases: TGTGCCAGCAGATTAGCGGGGGGGCCGTTCAATGAGCAGTTCTTC. The encoded protein is CASRLAGGPFNEQFF.

The V gene is TRBV7-2, the J gene TRBJ1-5, with 10 bases that match TRBD1. J was trimmed by 6 bases and V by 1 base; bases with no gene match: 6. The CDR3 is made up of 16 amino acids. Germline V gives CDR1 SGHTA, CDR2 FQGNSA. This CDR3 is CASSLGDRGQRQPQHF. CDR3 DNA sequence: TGTGCCAGCAGCTTAGGGGACAGGGGTCAGCGTCAGCCCCAGCATTTT.

This clone has only a few counts. This chain links TRBV10-3 with TRBJ2-1; maybe TRBD2 (7 bases). CDR3 length: 19 residues. The V end lost 4 bases, the J end lost 3 bases, and 25 bases lay between the germline ends. The germline CDR1 and CDR2 sequences are ENHRY and SYGVKD. The CDR3 protein is CAISGTKGGAGRDYNEQFF. Written as DNA, the CDR3 is TGTGCCATCAGTGGGACCAAGGGGGGGGCAGGGAGAGACTACAATGAGCAGTTCTTC.

The CDR3 loop is CASSYSVAQSYEQYF. Written as DNA, the CDR3 is TGTGCCAGCAGTTACTCAGTCGCACAGTCCTACGAGCAGTACTTC. V gene TRBV6-6 combines with J gene TRBJ2-7; D ambiguous. The V end was cut by 0 bases, the J end by 1 base, with 10 bases between. There are 15 residues in the CDR3. Germline V lookup: CDR1 MNHNY, CDR2 SVGAGI (reference sequence).

The chain combines TRBV6-5 with TRBJ1-2; 7 bases are shared with TRBD1. Germline-derived CDR1 and CDR2 are MNHEY and SVGAGI. The CDR3 covers 14 residues. J was trimmed by 4 bases and V by 4 bases; bases with no gene match: 6. The CDR3 coding sequence is TGTGCCAGCAGTTCCCCCGACAGGGCCTATGGCTACACCTTC. Protein: CASSSPDRAYGYTF.

Written as DNA, the CDR3 is TGTGCCAGCAGTTATGTGAGCTCCTACGAGCAGTACTTC. Its translation: CASSYVSSYEQYF. The gene calls are TRBV6-2 or TRBV6-3 and TRBJ2-7; D is uncertain. With 3 bases removed from V and 0 bases from J, the gap between germline ends came to 6 bases. This CDR3 region has 13 residues. Germline V gene sequence: CDR1 MNHEY, CDR2 SVGEGT.

The chain combines TRBV4-1 with TRBJ1-3; D possibly corresponds to TRBD1 (6 bases). With 3 bases removed from V and 8 bases from J, the gap between germline ends came to 14 bases. The CDR3 spans 14 residues. Germline V gene sequence: CDR1 MGHRA, CDR2 YSYEKL. The CDR3 protein is CASSQPGVEDTIYF. The CDR3, as DNA: TGCGCCAGCAGCCAGCCAGGGGTAGAGGACACCATATATTTT.

This chain links TRBV2 with TRBJ1-2; D is perhaps TRBD1 (6 bases). Germline CDR1 SNHLY, CDR2 FYNNEI. The V and J ends lost 6 bases and 4 bases respectively, with 18 bases between them. The CDR3 extends over 15 amino acids. The CDR3 DNA sequence: TGTGCCAGCAGCGAAAAGACAGGCGCTATCTATGGCTACACCTTC. Translation gives CASSEKTGAIYGYTF.

V gene TRBV2 combines with J gene TRBJ1-1, with TRBD1 matching over 12 bases. J was trimmed by 3 bases and V by 8 bases; bases with no gene match: 13. The CDR3 runs 17 residues. In germline, CDR1 is SNHLY, CDR2 FYNNEI. CDR3 residues: CASVSGTGGEGDTEAFF. The CDR3 bases are TGTGCCAGCGTCTCAGGGACAGGGGGCGAGGGGGACACTGAAGCTTTCTTT.

The chain recombines TRBV10-3 with TRBJ1-1, with no clear D. Germline V gene data show CDR1 as ENHRY and CDR2 as SYGVKD. With 0 bases removed from V and 6 bases from J, the gap between germline ends came to 17 bases. CDR3 length: 16 amino acids. CDR3 region: CAISESFEGRRPEAFF. The CDR3 nucleotides are TGTGCCATCAGTGAGTCGTTTGAGGGAAGGAGACCTGAAGCTTTCTTT.

This clone was counted only a few times. This rearrangement joins TRBV2 to TRBJ1-1; D gene uncertain. Trimming stripped 4 bases from V and 3 bases from J, with 9 bases between. This CDR3 has 13 residues. The V gene's germline CDR1 is SNHLY and CDR2 FYNNEI. The CDR3 nucleotides read TGTGCCAGCAGTGGCCAGGTGGACACTGAAGCTTTCTTT. Amino acids: CASSGQVDTEAFF. Based on the CDR3 plus reference TRBV2 and TRBJ1-1, the full variable domain is EPEVTQTPSHQVTQMGQEVILRCVPISNHLYFYWYRQILGQKVEFLVSFYNNEISEKSEIFDDQFSVERPDGSNFTLKIRSTKLEDSAMYFCASSGQVDTEAFFGQGTRLTVV.

The rearrangement uses TRBV5-5 and TRBJ1-4, with TRBD1 identical over 7 bases. The germline V gene has CDR1 SGHKS and CDR2 YYEKEE (reference sequence). The CDR3 sequence is 14 residues long. The junction had 6 bases not matched to a gene; V was cut back by 2 bases and J by 8 bases. CDR3 sequence reads: CASSFRQGDEKLFF. In DNA, the CDR3 is TGTGCCAGCAGCTTTCGACAGGGTGACGAAAAACTGTTTTTT. Filled out from reference TRBV5-5 and TRBJ1-4, the complete variable domain reads DAGVTQSPTHLIKTRGQQVTLRCSPISGHKSVSWYQQVLGQGPQFIFQYYEKEERGRGNFPDRFSARQFPNYSSELNVNALLLGDSALYLCASSFRQGDEKLFFGSGTQLSVL.

V usage is TRBV10-2 and J usage is TRBJ1-3; unclear D gene. Germline V lookup: CDR1 WSHSY, CDR2 SAAADI. Trimming took off 2 bases at V and 0 bases at J, with 5 bases between the two ends. CDR3 length equals 14 residues. CDR3 DNA: TGCGCCAGCAGTGAGCAAATCTCTGGAAACACCATATATTTT. It yields the protein CASSEQISGNTIYF.

The V gene is TRBV11-2, the J gene TRBJ2-5, with TRBD2 matching over 8 bases. The CDR3 has 15 residues. The germline gives CDR1 SGHAT, CDR2 FQNNGV. After removal of 7 bases from V and 4 bases from J, the junction contained 11 bases not matched to a gene. The CDR3 protein is CASNRIGGAAETQYF. The CDR3 region has the DNA TGTGCCAGCAACCGAATCGGGGGGGCCGCAGAGACCCAGTACTTC.